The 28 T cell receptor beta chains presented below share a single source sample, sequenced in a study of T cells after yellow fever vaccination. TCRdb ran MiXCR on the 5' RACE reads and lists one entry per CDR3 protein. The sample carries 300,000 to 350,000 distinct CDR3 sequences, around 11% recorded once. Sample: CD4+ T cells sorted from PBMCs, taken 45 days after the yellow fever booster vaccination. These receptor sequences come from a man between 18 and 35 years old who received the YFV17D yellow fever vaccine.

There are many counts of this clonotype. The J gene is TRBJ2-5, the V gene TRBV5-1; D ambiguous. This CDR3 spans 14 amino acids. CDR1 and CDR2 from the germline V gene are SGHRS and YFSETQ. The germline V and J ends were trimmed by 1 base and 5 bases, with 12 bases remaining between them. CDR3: CASSLRSQSETQYF. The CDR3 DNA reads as TGCGCCAGCAGCTTGCGATCCCAAAGTGAGACCCAGTACTTC. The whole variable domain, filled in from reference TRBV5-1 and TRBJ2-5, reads KAGVTQTPRYLIKTRGQQVTLSCSPISGHRSVSWYQQTPGQGLQFLFEYFSETQRNKGNFPGRFSGRQFSNSRSEMNVSTLELGDSALYLCASSLRSQSETQYFGPGTRLLVL.

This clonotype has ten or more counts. Written as DNA, the CDR3 is TGTGCCAGCAGCTTGCAGGGTATAGCAGCTTTCTTT. Amino acids: CASSLQGIAAFF. This chain connects TRBV5-6 to TRBJ1-1, with a possible D match to TRBD1 (5 bases). CDR3 length equals 12 residues. Germline CDR1 and CDR2: SGHDT and YYEEEE. Trimming cost V 1 base and J 10 bases, with 11 bases left between them.

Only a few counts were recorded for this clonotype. The CDR3 DNA follows: TGTGCCAGTATTTATAGACAGGGAGCTAACTATGGCTACACCTTC. Its translation: CASIYRQGANYGYTF. The chain links TRBV2 to TRBJ1-2; 7 nucleotides align to TRBD1. This CDR3 comprises 15 residues. Germline CDR1 is SNHLY and CDR2 is FYNNEI. V shed 9 bases and J 0 bases; nucleotides not matched to a gene: 10. The whole variable domain, filled in from reference TRBV2 and TRBJ1-2, reads EPEVTQTPSHQVTQMGQEVILRCVPISNHLYFYWYRQILGQKVEFLVSFYNNEISEKSEIFDDQFSVERPDGSNFTLKIRSTKLEDSAMYFCASIYRQGANYGYTFGSGTRLTVV.

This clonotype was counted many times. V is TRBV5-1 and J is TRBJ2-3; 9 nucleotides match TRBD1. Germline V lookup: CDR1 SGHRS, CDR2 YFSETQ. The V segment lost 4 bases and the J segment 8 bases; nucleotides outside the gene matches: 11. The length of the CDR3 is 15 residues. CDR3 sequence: CASSPGTGIGGTQYF. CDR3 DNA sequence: TGCGCCAGCAGCCCCGGGACAGGGATAGGAGGTACGCAGTATTTT.

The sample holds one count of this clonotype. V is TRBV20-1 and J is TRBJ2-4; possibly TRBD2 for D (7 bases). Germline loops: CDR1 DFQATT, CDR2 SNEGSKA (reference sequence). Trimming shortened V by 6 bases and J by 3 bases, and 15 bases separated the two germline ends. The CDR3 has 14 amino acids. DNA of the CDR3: TGCAGTGCCCCGGGGGGCGCGGTCAAAAACATTCAGTACTTC. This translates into CSAPGGAVKNIQYF.

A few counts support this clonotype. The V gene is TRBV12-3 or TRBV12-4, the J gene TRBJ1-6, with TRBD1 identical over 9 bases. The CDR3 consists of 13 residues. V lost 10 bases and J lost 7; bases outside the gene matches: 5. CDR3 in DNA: TGTGCCACCAACAGGGGGCTAAATTCACCCCTCCACTTT. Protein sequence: CATNRGLNSPLHF.

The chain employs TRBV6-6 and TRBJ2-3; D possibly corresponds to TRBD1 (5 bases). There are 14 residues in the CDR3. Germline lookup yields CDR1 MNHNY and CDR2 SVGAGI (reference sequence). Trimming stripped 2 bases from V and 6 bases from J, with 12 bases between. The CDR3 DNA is TGTGCCAGCAGTTACCGCAGGGTAACGGATACGCAGTATTTT. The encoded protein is CASSYRRVTDTQYF.

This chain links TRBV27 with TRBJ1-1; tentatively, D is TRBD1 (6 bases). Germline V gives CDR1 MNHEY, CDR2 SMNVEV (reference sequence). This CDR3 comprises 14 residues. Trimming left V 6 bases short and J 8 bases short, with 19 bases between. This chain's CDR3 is CASRLIRTDNEAFF. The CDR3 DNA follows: TGTGCCAGCAGACTAATACGGACAGACAACGAAGCTTTCTTT.

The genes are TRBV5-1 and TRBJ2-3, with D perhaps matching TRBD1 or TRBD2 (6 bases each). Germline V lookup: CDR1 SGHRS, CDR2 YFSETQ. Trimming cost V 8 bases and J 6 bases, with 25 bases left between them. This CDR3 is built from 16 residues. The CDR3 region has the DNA TGCGCCAGTCTAAGGGGCGGGACACCCTCAGGGGATACGCAGTATTTT. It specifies CASLRGGTPSGDTQYF. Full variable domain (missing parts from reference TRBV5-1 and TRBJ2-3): KAGVTQTPRYLIKTRGQQVTLSCSPISGHRSVSWYQQTPGQGLQFLFEYFSETQRNKGNFPGRFSGRQFSNSRSEMNVSTLELGDSALYLCASLRGGTPSGDTQYFGPGTRLTVL.

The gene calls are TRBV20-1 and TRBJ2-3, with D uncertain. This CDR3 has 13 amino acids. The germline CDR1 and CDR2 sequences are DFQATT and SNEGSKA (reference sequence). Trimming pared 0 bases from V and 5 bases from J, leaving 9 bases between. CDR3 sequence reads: CSAREVRVDTQYF. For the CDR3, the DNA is TGCAGTGCTAGAGAAGTTAGGGTAGATACGCAGTATTTT.

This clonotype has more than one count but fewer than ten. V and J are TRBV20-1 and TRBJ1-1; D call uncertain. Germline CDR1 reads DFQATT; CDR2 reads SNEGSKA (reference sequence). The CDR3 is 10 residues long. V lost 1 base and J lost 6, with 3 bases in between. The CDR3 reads CSARVPEAFF. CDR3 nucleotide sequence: TGCAGTGCTAGAGTTCCTGAAGCTTTCTTT.

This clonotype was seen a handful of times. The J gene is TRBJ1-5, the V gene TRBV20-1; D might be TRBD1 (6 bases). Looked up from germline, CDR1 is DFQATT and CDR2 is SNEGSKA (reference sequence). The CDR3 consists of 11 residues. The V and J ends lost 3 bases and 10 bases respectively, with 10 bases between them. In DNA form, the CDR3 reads TGCAGTGCTAGGTGGGGGGGCCCCCAGCATTTT. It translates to CSARWGGPQHF.

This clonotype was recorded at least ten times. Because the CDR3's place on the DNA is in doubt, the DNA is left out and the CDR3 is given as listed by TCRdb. CDR3 loop: CASSSSGQGQYSNQPQHF. The rearrangement links TRBV6-2 or TRBV6-3 to TRBJ1-5; the table gives TRBD1 as D, unverified against the DNA. The V gene's germline CDR1 is MNHEY and CDR2 SVGEGT. The CDR3 adds up to 18 amino acids, both ends counted.

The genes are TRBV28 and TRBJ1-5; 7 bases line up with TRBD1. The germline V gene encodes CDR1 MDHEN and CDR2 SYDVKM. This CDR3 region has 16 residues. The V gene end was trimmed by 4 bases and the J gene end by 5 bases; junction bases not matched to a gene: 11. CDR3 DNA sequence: TGTGCCAGCAGTTGGCGTGGCAGGGGGGGGTATCAGCCCCAGCATTTT. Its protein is CASSWRGRGGYQPQHF.

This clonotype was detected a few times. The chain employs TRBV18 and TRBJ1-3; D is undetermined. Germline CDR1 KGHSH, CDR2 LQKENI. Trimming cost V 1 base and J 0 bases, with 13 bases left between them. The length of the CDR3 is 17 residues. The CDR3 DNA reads TGTGCCAGCTCACCACGCCAGGACGGTAGCTCTGGAAACACCATATATTTT. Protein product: CASSPRQDGSSGNTIYF.

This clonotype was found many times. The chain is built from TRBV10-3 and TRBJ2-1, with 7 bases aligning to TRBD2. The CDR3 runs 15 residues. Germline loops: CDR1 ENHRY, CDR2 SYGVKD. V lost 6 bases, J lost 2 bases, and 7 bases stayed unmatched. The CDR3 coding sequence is TGTGCCATCAGAGCAAGCGGGGCGGCCTACAATGAGCAGTTCTTC. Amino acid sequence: CAIRASGAAYNEQFF.

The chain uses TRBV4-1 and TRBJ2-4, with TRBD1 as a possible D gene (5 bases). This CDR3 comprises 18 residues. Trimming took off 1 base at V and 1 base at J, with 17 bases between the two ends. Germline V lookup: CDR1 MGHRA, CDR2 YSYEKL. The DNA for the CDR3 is TGCGCCAGCAGCCAAGGACTCCAGGGAATCTGGGCCAAAAACATTCAGTACTTC. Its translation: CASSQGLQGIWAKNIQYF.

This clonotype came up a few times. The DNA of the CDR3 is TGCGCCAGCAGTCCTAATAGCGGCTCCTACAATGAGCAGTTCTTC. Its translation is CASSPNSGSYNEQFF. This chain joins TRBV5-1 and TRBJ2-1, with D possibly TRBD2 on 6 matching bases. Trimming took off 5 bases at V and 0 bases at J, with 12 bases between the two ends. The germline V gene has CDR1 SGHRS and CDR2 YFSETQ. This CDR3 spans 15 amino acids.

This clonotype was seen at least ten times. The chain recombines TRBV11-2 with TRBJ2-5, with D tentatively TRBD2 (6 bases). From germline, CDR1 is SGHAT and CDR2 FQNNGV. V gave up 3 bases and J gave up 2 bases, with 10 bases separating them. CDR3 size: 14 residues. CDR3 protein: CASSLELAQETQYF. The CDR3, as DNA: TGTGCCAGCAGCTTGGAACTAGCACAAGAGACCCAGTACTTC.

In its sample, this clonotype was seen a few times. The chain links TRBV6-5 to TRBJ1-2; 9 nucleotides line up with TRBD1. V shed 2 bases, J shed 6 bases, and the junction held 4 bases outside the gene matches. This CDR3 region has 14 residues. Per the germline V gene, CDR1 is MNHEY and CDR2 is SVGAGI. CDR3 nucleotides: TGTGCCAGCAGTTACATTGACAGGGGGAATGGCTACACCTTC. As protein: CASSYIDRGNGYTF.

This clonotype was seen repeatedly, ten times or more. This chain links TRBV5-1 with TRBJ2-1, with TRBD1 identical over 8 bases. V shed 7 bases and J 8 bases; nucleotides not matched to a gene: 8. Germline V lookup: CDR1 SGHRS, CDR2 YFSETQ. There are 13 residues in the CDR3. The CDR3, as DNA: TGCGCCAGCGGAAACCAGGGGGCTGATGAGCAGTTCTTC. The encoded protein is CASGNQGADEQFF.

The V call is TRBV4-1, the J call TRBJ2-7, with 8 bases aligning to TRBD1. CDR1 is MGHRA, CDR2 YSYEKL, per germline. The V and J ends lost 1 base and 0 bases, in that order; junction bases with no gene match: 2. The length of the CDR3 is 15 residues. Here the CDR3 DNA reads TGCGCCAGCAGCCAAGGGACAGGGAGCTCCTACGAGCAGTACGTC. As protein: CASSQGTGSSYEQYV.

The CDR3 loop reads CASSFRAPSSYNSPLHF. CDR3 bases: TGTGCCAGCAGTTTCAGGGCACCAAGCTCCTATAATTCACCCCTCCACTTT. V and J are TRBV12-3 or TRBV12-4 and TRBJ1-6; tentatively, D is TRBD1 (5 bases). V was trimmed by 3 bases and J by 0 bases, leaving 12 bases between them. CDR3 size: 17 residues.

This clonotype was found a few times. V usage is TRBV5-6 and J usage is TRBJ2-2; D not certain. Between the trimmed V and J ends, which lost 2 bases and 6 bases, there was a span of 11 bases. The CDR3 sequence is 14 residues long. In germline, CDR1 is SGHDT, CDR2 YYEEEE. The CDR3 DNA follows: TGTGCCAGCAGCTTATCGGGCCAGCCCGGGGAGCTGTTTTTT. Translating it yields CASSLSGQPGELFF. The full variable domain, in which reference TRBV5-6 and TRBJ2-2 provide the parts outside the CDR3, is DAGVTQSPTHLIKTRGQQVTLRCSPKSGHDTVSWYQQALGQGPQFIFQYYEEEERQRGNFPDRFSGHQFPNYSSELNVNALLLGDSALYLCASSLSGQPGELFFGEGSRLTVL.

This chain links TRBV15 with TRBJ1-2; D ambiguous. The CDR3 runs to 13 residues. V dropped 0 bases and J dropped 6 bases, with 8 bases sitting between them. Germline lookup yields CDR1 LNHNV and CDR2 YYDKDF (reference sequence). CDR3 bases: TGTGCCACCAGCAGAGACAGGTTCGATGGCTACACCTTC. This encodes CATSRDRFDGYTF.

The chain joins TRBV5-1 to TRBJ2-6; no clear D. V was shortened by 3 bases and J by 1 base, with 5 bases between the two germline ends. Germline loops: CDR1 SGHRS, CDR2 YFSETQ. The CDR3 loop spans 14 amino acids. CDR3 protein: CASSWVSGANVLTF. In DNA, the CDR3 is TGCGCCAGCAGCTGGGTTTCTGGGGCCAACGTCCTGACTTTC. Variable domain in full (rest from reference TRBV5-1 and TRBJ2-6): KAGVTQTPRYLIKTRGQQVTLSCSPISGHRSVSWYQQTPGQGLQFLFEYFSETQRNKGNFPGRFSGRQFSNSRSEMNVSTLELGDSALYLCASSWVSGANVLTFGAGSRLTVL.

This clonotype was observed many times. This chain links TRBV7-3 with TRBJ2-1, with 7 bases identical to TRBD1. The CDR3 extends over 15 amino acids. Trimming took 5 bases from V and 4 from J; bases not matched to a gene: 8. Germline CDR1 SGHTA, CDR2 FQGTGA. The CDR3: CASSLTGPEYNEQFF. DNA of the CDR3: TGTGCCAGCAGCCTGACAGGGCCGGAATACAATGAGCAGTTCTTC.

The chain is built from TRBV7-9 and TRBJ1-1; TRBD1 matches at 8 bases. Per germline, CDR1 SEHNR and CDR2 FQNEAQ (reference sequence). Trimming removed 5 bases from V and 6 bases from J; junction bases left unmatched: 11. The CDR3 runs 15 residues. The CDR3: CASSPQAGTGSEAFF. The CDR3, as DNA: TGTGCCAGCAGCCCCCAAGCCGGGACAGGATCTGAAGCTTTCTTT. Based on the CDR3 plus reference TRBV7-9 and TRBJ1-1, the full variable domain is DTGVSQNPRHKITKRGQNVTFRCDPISEHNRLYWYRQTLGQGPEFLTYFQNEAQLEKSRLLSDRFSAERPKGSFSTLEIQRTEQGDSAMYLCASSPQAGTGSEAFFGQGTRLTVV.